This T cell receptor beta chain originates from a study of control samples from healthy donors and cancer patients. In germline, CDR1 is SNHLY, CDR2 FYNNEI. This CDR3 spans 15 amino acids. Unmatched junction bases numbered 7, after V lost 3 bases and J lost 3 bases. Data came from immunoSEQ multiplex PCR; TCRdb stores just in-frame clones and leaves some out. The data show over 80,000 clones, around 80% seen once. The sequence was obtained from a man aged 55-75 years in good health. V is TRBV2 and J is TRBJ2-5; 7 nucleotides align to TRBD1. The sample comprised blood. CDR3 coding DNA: TGTGCCAGCAGTGACGTCGGGACAGAGAAAGAGACCCAGTACTTC. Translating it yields CASSDVGTEKETQYF.